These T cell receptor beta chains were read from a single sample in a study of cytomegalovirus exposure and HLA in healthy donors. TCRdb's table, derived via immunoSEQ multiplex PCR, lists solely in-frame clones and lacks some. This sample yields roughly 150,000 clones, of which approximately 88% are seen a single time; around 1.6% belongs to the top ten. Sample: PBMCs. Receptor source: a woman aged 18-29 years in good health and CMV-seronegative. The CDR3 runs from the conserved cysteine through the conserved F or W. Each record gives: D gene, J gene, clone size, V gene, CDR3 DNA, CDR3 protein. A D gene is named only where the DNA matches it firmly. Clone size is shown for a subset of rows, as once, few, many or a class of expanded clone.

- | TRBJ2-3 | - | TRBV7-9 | TGTGCCAGCAGCGCGGCCGGGAGCACAGATACGCAGTATTTT | CASSAAGSTDTQYF
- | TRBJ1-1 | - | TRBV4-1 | TGCGCCAGCAGCCAAGAGTGGGGCCGAGGCACTGAAGCTTTCTTT | CASSQEWGRGTEAFF
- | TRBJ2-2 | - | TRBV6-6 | TGTGCCAGCAGTTCCACGACAGTGAACACCGGGGAGCTGTTTTTT | CASSSTTVNTGELFF
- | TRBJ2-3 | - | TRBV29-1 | TGCAGCGTTGGTGAGGGGGGACAGTACACAGATACGCAGTATTTT | CSVGEGGQYTDTQYF
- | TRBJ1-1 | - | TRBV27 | TGTGCCAGCAGTTCGACAGCCCCGGTGGTCGCTTTCTTT | CASSSTAPVVAFF
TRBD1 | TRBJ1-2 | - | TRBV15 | TGTGCCACCAGCAGAGCGGGCAGGGGGCTCGGCTACACCTTC | CATSRAGRGLGYTF
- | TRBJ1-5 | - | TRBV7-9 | TGTGCCAGCAGCTTACAGGGGACTCAGCCCCAGCATTTT | CASSLQGTQPQHF
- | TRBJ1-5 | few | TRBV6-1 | TGTGCCAGCAGTGGTCCGGTACAGGGCAACAATCAGCCCCAGCATTTT | CASSGPVQGNNQPQHF
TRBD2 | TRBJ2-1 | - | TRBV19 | TGTGCCAGTAGTAGCGGACTAGCGGGGGTGGAGTTCTTC | CASSSGLAGVEFF
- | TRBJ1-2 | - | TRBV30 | TGTGCCTGGAGTACCCCTAGGGAGGGCACCTTC | CAWSTPREGTF
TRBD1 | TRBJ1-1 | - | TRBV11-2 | TGTGCCAGCAGCTGGGGGGACAGTGAAGCTTTCTTT | CASSWGDSEAFF
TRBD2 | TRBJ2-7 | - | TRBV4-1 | TGCGCCAGCAGCCAAAGTAGCGGGGGGTACGAGCAGTACTTC | CASSQSSGGYEQYF
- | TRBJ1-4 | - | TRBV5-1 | TGCGCCAGCAGCTTGGACAGGGTTGGTGAAAAACTGTTTTTT | CASSLDRVGEKLFF
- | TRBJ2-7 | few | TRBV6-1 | TGTGCCAGCAGTGAAGAAACAGGGGAGGCCTACGAGCAGTACTTC | CASSEETGEAYEQYF
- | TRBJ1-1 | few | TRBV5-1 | TGCGCCAGCAGCTCAATTCCAGGGAACACTGAAGCTTTCTTT | CASSSIPGNTEAFF
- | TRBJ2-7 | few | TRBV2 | TGTGCCAGCAGTGATTCCGCCCCCGGCTCCTACGAGCAGTACTTC | CASSDSAPGSYEQYF
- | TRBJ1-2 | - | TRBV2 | TGTGCCAGCACCCAATTTAAGGGGTATGGCTACACCTTC | CASTQFKGYGYTF
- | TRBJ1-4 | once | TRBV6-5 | TGTGCCAGCAGGGGACTAATGGCTGAAAAACTGTTTTTT | CASRGLMAEKLFF
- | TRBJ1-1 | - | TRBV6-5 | TGTGCCAGCAGTTTGCGACTGGGAGGGGACACTGAAGCTTTCTTT | CASSLRLGGDTEAFF
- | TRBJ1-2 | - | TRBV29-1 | TGCAGCGTTGCCAGGAACCCATACTATGGCTACACCTTC | CSVARNPYYGYTF
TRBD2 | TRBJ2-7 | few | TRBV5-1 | TGCGCCAGCAGCTTTAACGGGGGGTCGCTCTACGAGCAGTACTTC | CASSFNGGSLYEQYF
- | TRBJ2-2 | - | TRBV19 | TGTGCCACCAGTCGGCCTCCGGGCACCGGGGAGCTGTTTTTT | CATSRPPGTGELFF
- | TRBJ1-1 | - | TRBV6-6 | TGTGCCAGCAGTAACAGGGCGGCTGGAGCTTTCTTT | CASSNRAAGAFF
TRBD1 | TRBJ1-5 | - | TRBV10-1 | TGCGCCATCTTTTCCGGACAGGGGATAGGCGGGGGGGATCAGCCCCAGCATTTT | CAIFSGQGIGGGDQPQHF
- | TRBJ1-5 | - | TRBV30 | TGTGCCTGGAGTGTCGGGAGAGTTGGGTATAATCAGCCCCAGCATTTT | CAWSVGRVGYNQPQHF